The 27 T cell receptor beta chains presented below share a single source sample, sequenced in a study of cytomegalovirus exposure and HLA in healthy donors. PCR primers comprised 60 Vbeta and 13 Jbeta primers. The assay was immunoSEQ multiplex PCR, and TCRdb's table has in-frame clones only and misses some. The sample includes roughly 200,000 clones, 76% of them seen just once. The sequenced sample consisted of PBMCs. The receptor source for this set is a man aged 18-30 years in good health and CMV-seronegative.

This chain joins TRBV5-1 and TRBJ1-5; tentatively, D is TRBD1 (5 bases). CDR1 is SGHRS and CDR2 is YFSETQ in the germline V gene. The CDR3 sequence is 14 residues long. V lost 0 bases and J lost 4, with 8 bases in between. The CDR3 DNA sequence: TGCGCCAGCAGCTTGGCGGGGGGGAATCAGCCCCAGCATTTT. This gives the protein CASSLAGGNQPQHF.

The chain combines TRBV5-6 with TRBJ1-3; D unclear. This CDR3 contains 13 residues. The germline V gene encodes CDR1 SGHDT and CDR2 YYEEEE. Between the trimmed V and J ends, which lost 2 bases and 3 bases, there was a span of 6 bases. The CDR3 loop reads CASSFTGGNTIYF. CDR3 DNA: TGTGCCAGCAGCTTTACCGGTGGAAACACCATATATTTT.

J is TRBJ2-3 and V is TRBV14, with D maybe TRBD2 (5 bases). Trimming left V 0 bases short and J 2 bases short, with 12 bases between. The CDR3 contains 16 residues. Germline V gene lookup returns CDR1 SGHDN and CDR2 FVKESK. The CDR3 spells CASSQEFLAYTDTQYF. Written as DNA, the CDR3 is TGTGCCAGCAGCCAAGAGTTCTTAGCGTACACAGATACGCAGTATTTT.

The chain uses TRBV29-1 and TRBJ1-4, with unresolved D. Deletions cut 3 bases from V and 7 bases from J, with 12 bases between. The CDR3 sequence is 13 residues long. Germline V lookup: CDR1 SQVTM, CDR2 ANQGSEA. CDR3 nucleotide sequence: TGCAGCGTTGAGGGCCTGGGCACTGAAAAACTGTTTTTT. Encoded protein: CSVEGLGTEKLFF.

This clone was observed a few times. The rearrangement links TRBV7-3 to TRBJ2-5; TRBD2 matches 9 bases. CDR1 is SGHTA and CDR2 is FQGTGA in the germline V gene. The CDR3 covers 14 residues. V lost 2 bases to trimming and J lost 4 bases; unmatched junction nucleotides: 2. The CDR3 region is CASSLGTSRETQYF. The DNA for the CDR3 is TGTGCCAGCAGCTTAGGGACTAGCAGAGAGACCCAGTACTTC.

The rearrangement joins TRBV5-1 to TRBJ2-5; 9 bases are a match to TRBD1. This CDR3 comprises 15 residues. The J segment lost 3 bases and the V segment lost 0 bases, leaving 3 bases of the junction unmatched. From germline, CDR1 is SGHRS and CDR2 YFSETQ. The CDR3 nucleotides read TGCGCCAGCAGCTTGGGGACAGGGGTCAAAGAGACCCAGTACTTC. It yields the protein CASSLGTGVKETQYF.

The chain employs TRBV2 and TRBJ2-7; possible D gene TRBD2, 6 bases. Germline loops: CDR1 SNHLY, CDR2 FYNNEI. V gave up 6 bases and J gave up 0 bases, with 9 bases separating them. The length of the CDR3 is 13 residues. CDR3 sequence: CASRGGSSYEQYF. CDR3 in DNA: TGTGCCAGCAGGGGGGGAAGCTCCTACGAGCAGTACTTC.

The gene calls are TRBV27 and TRBJ2-5; tentative D call: TRBD1 (7 bases). V lost 5 bases to trimming and J lost 5 bases, with 21 bases between them. Germline CDR1 MNHEY, CDR2 SMNVEV (reference sequence). The CDR3 has 16 residues. The CDR3 region is CASSPRAGGWSETQYF. The CDR3 bases are TGTGCCAGCAGTCCCCGCGCAGGGGGGTGGTCGGAGACCCAGTACTTC.

The genes are TRBV10-3 and TRBJ1-1; D possibly corresponds to TRBD1 (6 bases). Per the germline V gene, CDR1 is ENHRY and CDR2 is SYGVKD. Trimming left V 5 bases short and J 5 bases short, with 18 bases between. This CDR3 has 15 residues. The CDR3 nucleotides are TGTGCCATCAGTCGCCCGGAGGGGGGGTCTACTGAAGCTTTCTTT. As protein: CAISRPEGGSTEAFF.

The chain combines TRBV30 with TRBJ2-5; 7 positions match TRBD1. J gave up 5 bases and V 0 bases, and 9 bases lay outside the gene matches. CDR3 length: 15 amino acids. Germline lookup yields CDR1 GTSNPN and CDR2 SVGIG (reference sequence). Here the CDR3 DNA reads TGTGCCTGGAGTGTCGGACAGGCGAGGGGGGAGACCCAGTACTTC. Translated: CAWSVGQARGETQYF.

V usage is TRBV10-3 and J usage is TRBJ2-7, with 9 bases matching TRBD1. Germline CDR1 reads ENHRY; CDR2 reads SYGVKD. Trimming removed 3 bases from V and 4 bases from J; junction bases left unmatched: 4. This CDR3 is built from 14 residues. CDR3 bases: TGTGCCATCAGTGACGGGACAGGGAGGTACGAGCAGTACTTC. Translating it yields CAISDGTGRYEQYF.

This chain joins TRBV5-4 and TRBJ1-4; no definite D call. CDR1 and CDR2 (germline): SGHNT, YYREEE (reference sequence). V lost 0 bases and J 5 bases, leaving 11 bases between the germline ends. CDR3 length equals 15 residues. This CDR3 is CASSLGGALNEKLFF. The CDR3 DNA reads as TGTGCCAGCAGCTTGGGGGGAGCCTTAAATGAAAAACTGTTTTTT.

This chain connects TRBV19 to TRBJ2-7; TRBD1 matches 9 bases. The germline CDR1 and CDR2 sequences are LNHDA and SQIVND (reference sequence). The CDR3 contains 15 residues. J lost 4 bases, V lost 6 bases, and 10 bases had no gene match. In DNA, the CDR3 is TGTGCCAGTAGCCCCATCGGGACAGGGCTGTACGAGCAGTACTTC. This translates into CASSPIGTGLYEQYF.

V gene TRBV7-9 combines with J gene TRBJ1-1, with a weak D call TRBD1 (5 bases). CDR1 SEHNR and CDR2 FQNEAQ come from the germline V gene (reference sequence). With 5 bases removed from V and 5 bases from J, the gap between germline ends came to 12 bases. The CDR3 consists of 13 residues. The CDR3 sequence: CASSPATATEAFF. CDR3 bases: TGTGCCAGCAGCCCGGCGACAGCGACTGAAGCTTTCTTT. Together with reference TRBV7-9 and TRBJ1-1, the CDR3 gives the full variable domain: DTGVSQNPRHKITKRGQNVTFRCDPISEHNRLYWYRQTLGQGPEFLTYFQNEAQLEKSRLLSDRFSAERPKGSFSTLEIQRTEQGDSAMYLCASSPATATEAFFGQGTRLTVV.

This clone was recorded only once. The chain combines TRBV29-1 with TRBJ1-1; D perhaps matches TRBD1 (5 bases). Germline V gene lookup returns CDR1 SQVTM and CDR2 ANQGSEA. This CDR3 region has 13 residues. The DNA of the CDR3 is TGCACCTTTTCCCAGGGTGGGTCCACTGAAGCTTTCTTT. Its protein is CTFSQGGSTEAFF. The whole variable domain, remainder taken from reference TRBV29-1 and TRBJ1-1, is SAVISQKPSRDICQRGTSLTIQCQVDSQVTMMFWYRQQPGQSLTLIATANQGSEATYESGFVIDKFPISRPNLTFSTLTVSNMSPEDSSIYLCTFSQGGSTEAFFGQGTRLTVV.

The chain has TRBV15 and TRBJ2-1; TRBD2 agrees at 8 bases. From germline, CDR1 is LNHNV and CDR2 YYDKDF (reference sequence). Germline trimming cut 8 bases from V and 12 bases from J; bases unmatched to any gene: 15. This CDR3 is 14 amino acids long. The CDR3 nucleotides are TGTGCCACCTCGACAGCCGACGGGGGGGCCGCGCAGTTCTTC. Encoded protein: CATSTADGGAAQFF.

The chain carries TRBV5-6 and TRBJ1-1; possible D gene TRBD1, 5 bases. The CDR3 has 12 residues. Trimming left V 5 bases short and J 4 bases short, with 9 bases between. The germline V gene encodes CDR1 SGHDT and CDR2 YYEEEE. The CDR3 sequence is CASRAGGTEAFF. The CDR3 nucleotides read TGTGCCAGCAGGGCCGGGGGCACTGAAGCTTTCTTT. Using reference TRBV5-6 and TRBJ1-1 for the parts outside the CDR3, the full variable domain is DAGVTQSPTHLIKTRGQQVTLRCSPKSGHDTVSWYQQALGQGPQFIFQYYEEEERQRGNFPDRFSGHQFPNYSSELNVNALLLGDSALYLCASRAGGTEAFFGQGTRLTVV.

The V gene is TRBV6-1, the J gene TRBJ2-1; tentatively, D is TRBD1 (5 bases). Trimming shortened V by 1 base and J by 3 bases, and 10 bases separated the two germline ends. The CDR3 is 15 residues long. The germline CDR1 and CDR2 sequences are MNHNS and SASEGT. In DNA, the CDR3 is TGTGCCAGCAGTGAAGTCAGGGAAATCTACAATGAGCAGTTCTTC. As protein: CASSEVREIYNEQFF.

This chain joins TRBV28 and TRBJ2-5, with a tentative D call TRBD2 (7 bases). V gave up 2 bases and J gave up 5 bases, with 12 bases separating them. Germline V lookup: CDR1 MDHEN, CDR2 SYDVKM. The CDR3 has 14 amino acids. The CDR3 sequence: CASSLGGAAETQYF. Written as DNA, the CDR3 is TGTGCCAGCAGTTTAGGGGGGGCCGCGGAGACCCAGTACTTC.

The chain has TRBV27 and TRBJ2-5; TRBD2 aligns across 14 bases. Losses at the gene ends were 6 bases for V and 4 bases for J; bases not matched to a gene: 7. Germline CDR1 and CDR2: MNHEY and SMNVEV (reference sequence). This CDR3 is built from 16 residues. For the CDR3, the DNA is TGTGCCAGCAGGATAGGGACTAGCGGGAGTAGAGAGACCCAGTACTTC. This encodes CASRIGTSGSRETQYF.

This rearrangement joins TRBV30 to TRBJ2-1; TRBD2 agrees at 9 bases. Germline assignment: CDR1 GTSNPN and CDR2 SVGIG (reference sequence). This CDR3 region has 13 residues. Trimming took 7 bases from V and 4 from J; bases not matched to a gene: 5. The CDR3 is CAFTSGYYNEQFF. CDR3 coding DNA: TGTGCCTTCACTAGCGGGTATTACAATGAGCAGTTCTTC.

The V gene is TRBV7-2, the J gene TRBJ2-7, with a weak D call TRBD2 (5 bases). This CDR3 region has 18 residues. Between the trimmed V and J ends, which lost 3 bases and 3 bases, there was a span of 24 bases. CDR1 and CDR2 from the germline V gene are SGHTA and FQGNSA. CDR3 nucleotide sequence: TGTGCCAGCAGCTTCCAAACGATCGCAGGCGGGCTTGACTACGAGCAGTACTTC. Its protein is CASSFQTIAGGLDYEQYF.

CDR3 residues: CASNRAGTGSDEQYF. CDR3 in DNA: TGTGCCAGCAACCGAGCCGGGACAGGGTCCGACGAGCAGTACTTC. This chain joins TRBV25-1 and TRBJ2-7; 9 nucleotides align to TRBD1. The CDR3 loop spans 15 amino acids. The germline gives CDR1 MGHDK, CDR2 SYGVNS. V trimming: 7 bases; J trimming: 5 bases; junction bases outside the gene matches: 12.

This clone was seen a handful of times. V gene TRBV7-3 combines with J gene TRBJ2-7, with 8 bases that match TRBD2. V shed 6 bases, J shed 4 bases, and the junction held 11 bases outside the gene matches. The CDR3 has 15 amino acids. CDR1 and CDR2 from the germline V gene are SGHTA and FQGTGA. CDR3: CASSQAGASGYEQYF. CDR3 bases: TGTGCCAGCAGTCAAGCGGGAGCATCGGGATACGAGCAGTACTTC.

The chain carries TRBV28 and TRBJ1-1; no reliable D call. Trimming left V 3 bases short and J 6 bases short, with 8 bases between. Per germline, CDR1 MDHEN and CDR2 SYDVKM. This CDR3 is 12 amino acids long. The chain's CDR3 is CASSFLGAEAFF. DNA of the CDR3: TGTGCCAGCAGTTTTCTAGGCGCTGAAGCTTTCTTT.

The J gene is TRBJ2-1, the V gene TRBV7-9, with D unclear. The V end lost 5 bases, the J end lost 8 bases, and 10 bases lay between the germline ends. The CDR3 sequence is 12 residues long. Germline V gene data show CDR1 as SEHNR and CDR2 as FQNEAQ (reference sequence). CDR3 in DNA: TGTGCCAGCAGCCATAGTGTCTATGAGCAGTTCTTC. Translation gives CASSHSVYEQFF.

The chain's CDR3 is CASRHGPGTSGRGTDTQYF. CDR3 DNA: TGCGCCAGCAGACACGGACCAGGGACTAGCGGGAGGGGGACAGATACGCAGTATTTT. V usage is TRBV4-1 and J usage is TRBJ2-3; 16 bases align to TRBD2. The CDR3 extends over 19 amino acids. The trim removed 6 bases at V and 3 bases at J, leaving 12 bases unmatched. Germline CDR1 is MGHRA and CDR2 is YSYEKL.